This T cell receptor beta chain is from a study of blood T cell repertoires in COVID-19 (dated by TCRdb to the early 2020s). Background for the entire study: Samples from collaborators originated in the United States, Italy and Spain and spanned both the acute and convalescent phases of COVID-19. The repertoires were released in a freely available public database intended as a resource for research on the immune response to SARS-CoV-2. The prospective study material was composed of cDNA or gDNA derived from T cells, B-cell-depleted T cells, or PBMCs. Samples came from the ongoing ImmuneRACE study (first 160 participants) plus 1,254 subjects from 6 global collaborators. The dataset comprised deeply sampled blood TCRbeta repertoires from subjects exposed to, actively infected with, or recovered from COVID-19. Sample metadata almost always included a de-identified subject ID, COVID-19 status, age in years and sex. Where HLA class I and class II types were available, the types were taken from metadata supplied by the sample provider, not from assay-based typing.

Enrolling through a virtual design, the prospective study's participants ranged in age from roughly 18 to 89 years and lived across about two dozen United States geographic areas. In the prospective study, cohorts were assigned on the basis of participant-reported clinical history obtained from a screening survey and a study questionnaire. For ImmuneRACE Cohort 3, a participant was defined as recovered based on two consecutive negative NP/OP PCR tests, clearance by a healthcare professional, or resolution of symptoms. Each participant in the prospective study had whole blood, serum and a nasopharyngeal or oropharyngeal swab collected by mobile phlebotomists. Prospective study participants could optionally give additional blood draws and questionnaires over an approximately 2-month period. Before DNA extraction, prospective study blood samples were shipped either frozen or at room temperature. In the case of this clone: Its antigen has not been determined. Per-base quality was not reported, and no clone a single base away is much larger than it.

TCRbeta CDR3 regions were amplified from genomic DNA using the immunoSEQ Assay, a bias-controlled multiplex PCR. On the study's bioinformatics: The number of nucleated cells in each sample was estimated from the amplification of reference gene primers within the assay. Sequence reads were collapsed and filtered to measure the absolute abundance of every unique TCRbeta CDR3 rearrangement. Productive Simpson clonality was computed per sample as the square root of Simpson's diversity index over productive rearrangements. TCRdb carries this immuneACCESS record with in-frame sequences only. Its versions omit some clonotypes, under half of them owing to an unresolved V gene in the studies checked, with the rest unexplained. The DNA was the basis for D and trimming; V, J and clone size are from that table. Across this sample there are 450,000 to 600,000 clones, with about 85% seen only once. The top ten clonotypes cover roughly 0.7% of the sample.

The germline V gene (reference sequence) yields MNHNY for CDR1 and SVGAGI for CDR2. V gives up 6 bases and J gives up 2 bases, and the segment between their germline ends measures 16 bases. From its cysteine to its phenylalanine, the CDR3 spans 15 amino acids. Of the read, only the CDR3 DNA is kept; its 45 bases are in frame from base 1. Overall study outcomes, separate from this receptor: The amount of clinical and demographic metadata varied by source and participant and was provided uncurated.

The sequencing sample was made of PBMCs or T cells enriched from blood (not recorded which). The receptor's source is a woman under 30 who had recovered from COVID-19. The rearranged segments are TRBV6-6 and TRBJ1-2; D gene: possibly TRBD1, on 5 matching bases. The CDR3 here reads CASSSPRQTNYGYTF. The DNA is as follows: TGTGCCAGCAGCTCCCCGAGACAGACAAACTATGGCTACACCTTC.